The next 21 T cell receptor beta chains were all read from a single sample in a study of shared clonotypes between healthy human individuals. Sequencing was performed with immunoSEQ multiplex PCR; in TCRdb, only in-frame clones are kept and a portion is missing. The sample consists of millions of clones, more than 90% of them appearing once. Sequenced input: naive CD4+ T cells sorted from blood. Subset denoted: CD45RA+ positively selected. These receptors were obtained from a man between 18 and 35 years old in good health.

The CDR3: CASSGGQGRAFF. DNA of the CDR3: TGCGCCAGCAGTGGGGGGCAGGGGAGAGCTTTCTTT. This chain joins TRBV10-1 and TRBJ1-1, with D maybe TRBD1 (6 bases). The ends were cut back, 4 bases at V and 10 bases at J, with 13 bases in the middle. The V gene's germline CDR1 is WNHNN and CDR2 SYGVQD (reference sequence). This CDR3 has 12 amino acids.

This clone was picked up one time. This CDR3 reads CASSMGLAGGPSEQFF. The CDR3 nucleotides are TGTGCCAGCAGCATGGGACTAGCGGGGGGGCCGAGTGAGCAGTTCTTC. This sequence joins TRBV7-9 and TRBJ2-1; 16 bases map to TRBD2. From germline, CDR1 is SEHNR and CDR2 FQNEAQ (reference sequence). V shed 5 bases and J 9 bases; nucleotides not matched to a gene: 7. This CDR3 spans 16 amino acids.

This clone was recorded a few times. The V gene is TRBV28, the J gene TRBJ1-6; a possible D gene is TRBD1 (6 bases). Germline loops: CDR1 MDHEN, CDR2 SYDVKM. This CDR3 is 13 amino acids long. V was clipped by 4 bases and J by 6 bases, with 7 bases between them. The CDR3 loop is CASSWDTNSPLHF. The CDR3, as DNA: TGTGCCAGCAGTTGGGACACTAATTCACCCCTCCACTTT.

This clone was seen just once. Other nucleotide sequences in the sample specify the same CDR3. The chain links TRBV11-2 to TRBJ1-1; D remains ambiguous. The germline V and J ends were trimmed by 3 bases and 0 bases, with 5 bases remaining between them. Germline V gives CDR1 SGHAT, CDR2 FQNNGV. The CDR3 totals 13 residues. The CDR3 protein is CASSFSLNTEAFF. The CDR3, as DNA: TGTGCCAGCAGCTTCTCGTTGAACACTGAAGCTTTCTTT.

The chain couples TRBV2 to TRBJ2-3; no firm D call. This CDR3 has 16 amino acids. Germline V CDR1 and CDR2: SNHLY, FYNNEI. V was trimmed by 2 bases and J by 4 bases, leaving 16 bases between them. The CDR3 region has the DNA TGTGCCAGCAGTGAACCGCACTCAAGGGTTGCAGATACGCAGTATTTT. Translation gives CASSEPHSRVADTQYF. The entire variable domain, with the rest obtained from reference TRBV2 and TRBJ2-3, is as follows: EPEVTQTPSHQVTQMGQEVILRCVPISNHLYFYWYRQILGQKVEFLVSFYNNEISEKSEIFDDQFSVERPDGSNFTLKIRSTKLEDSAMYFCASSEPHSRVADTQYFGPGTRLTVL.

V gene TRBV27 combines with J gene TRBJ2-7; D might be TRBD1 (6 bases). Germline V gene data show CDR1 as MNHEY and CDR2 as SMNVEV (reference sequence). Deletions cut 0 bases from V and 6 bases from J, with 18 bases between. The CDR3 loop spans 16 amino acids. The CDR3 sequence is CASSLSKVFRGGEQYF. The CDR3 bases are TGTGCCAGCAGTTTATCGAAGGTATTCAGGGGCGGCGAGCAGTACTTC.

The CDR3 protein is CASSAAATNEKLFF. The DNA for the CDR3 is TGTGCCAGCAGTGCCGCGGCAACTAATGAAAAACTGTTTTTT. This rearrangement joins TRBV2 to TRBJ1-4; D is unclear. V shed 4 bases and J shed 0 bases, with 6 bases lying between them. The CDR3 runs 14 residues. CDR1 is SNHLY, CDR2 FYNNEI, per germline.

J is TRBJ1-5 and V is TRBV18; TRBD1 might be the D (6 bases). Germline V gene lookup returns CDR1 KGHSH and CDR2 LQKENI. The CDR3 spans 14 residues. V was cut by 6 bases and J by 4 bases, with 13 bases left in between. CDR3 nucleotides: TGTGCCAGCTCGCCTCAGGGGAAAAATCAGCCCCAGCATTTT. It encodes CASSPQGKNQPQHF.

This chain joins TRBV9 and TRBJ2-3, with D perhaps assigned TRBD1 or TRBD2 (5 bases each). The V gene's germline CDR1 is SGDLS and CDR2 YYNGEE. CDR3 length equals 14 residues. V lost 2 bases and J 5 bases, leaving 12 bases between the germline ends. In DNA, the CDR3 is TGTGCCAGCAGCGTCCGGGACGCGCAAGATACGCAGTATTTT. As protein: CASSVRDAQDTQYF. Full variable domain (rest looked up from reference TRBV9 and TRBJ2-3): DSGVTQTPKHLITATGQRVTLRCSPRSGDLSVYWYQQSLDQGLQFLIQYYNGEERAKGNILERFSAQQFPDLHSELNLSSLELGDSALYFCASSVRDAQDTQYFGPGTRLTVL.

The gene calls are TRBV2 and TRBJ2-7; TRBD2 is a possible D gene (5 bases). Germline CDR1 reads SNHLY; CDR2 reads FYNNEI. There are 13 residues in the CDR3. V was cut by 7 bases and J by 3 bases, with 13 bases left in between. CDR3 region: CASTLLDGYEQYF. In DNA form, the CDR3 reads TGTGCCAGCACCCTACTAGATGGCTACGAGCAGTACTTC.

The V call is TRBV30, the J call TRBJ1-4; D gene unclear. The germline V and J ends were trimmed by 5 bases and 7 bases, with 11 bases remaining between them. CDR3 length equals 12 residues. CDR1 and CDR2 from the germline V gene are GTSNPN and SVGIG (reference sequence). CDR3 in amino acids: CAWGRLGEKLFF. DNA for the CDR3: TGTGCCTGGGGACGGTTGGGTGAAAAACTGTTTTTT.

This chain links TRBV30 with TRBJ2-7, with D possibly matching TRBD1 (6 bases). Trimming removed 0 bases from V and 7 bases from J, with 16 bases in between. The germline V gene has CDR1 GTSNPN and CDR2 SVGIG (reference sequence). The CDR3 sequence is 14 residues long. The CDR3 coding sequence is TGTGCCTGGAGTGTACCCAGGGGCGAGGGAGAGCAGTACTTC. This sequence encodes CAWSVPRGEGEQYF.

The chain combines TRBV4-1 with TRBJ2-1; 16 nucleotides match TRBD2. The CDR3 consists of 19 residues. The junction had 8 bases not matched to a gene; V was cut back by 2 bases and J by 4 bases. Germline V gives CDR1 MGHRA, CDR2 YSYEKL. The CDR3 DNA is TGCGCCAGCAGCCAACCGGGACTAGCGGGAGGGCGGGAATACAATGAGCAGTTCTTC. Translating gives CASSQPGLAGGREYNEQFF.

The CDR3 nucleotides read TGTGCCAGCAGTCAGCCCCTTCGGGGAGGGGGAGAGACCCAGTACTTC. Translated: CASSQPLRGGGETQYF. The rearrangement joins TRBV6-6 to TRBJ2-5, with a possible D match to TRBD2 (7 bases). CDR1 MNHNY and CDR2 SVGAGI come from the germline V gene (reference sequence). The CDR3 is 16 amino acids. Trimming shortened V by 5 bases and J by 4 bases, and 20 bases separated the two germline ends.

The genes are TRBV7-2 and TRBJ2-5; D is possibly TRBD1 (5 bases). CDR1 is SGHTA and CDR2 is FQGNSA in the germline V gene. V lost 5 bases to trimming and J lost 2 bases, with 12 bases between them. The CDR3 runs to 14 residues. The CDR3 DNA sequence: TGTGCCAGCAGCCCGCCAGGGCGGCAAGAGACCCAGTACTTC. Translating gives CASSPPGRQETQYF.

Points on this clone: Distinct nucleotide sequences in the sample also encode this CDR3. This chain uses TRBV5-1 with TRBJ1-2; no clear D gene. Trimming took 0 bases from V and 2 from J, leaving 8 bases between them. Looked up from germline, CDR1 is SGHRS and CDR2 is YFSETQ. The CDR3 has 14 residues. DNA for the CDR3: TGCGCCAGCAGCTTGGGTCCGGTGAACTATGGCTACACCTTC. This gives the protein CASSLGPVNYGYTF.

The chain recombines TRBV2 with TRBJ1-5; D is ambiguous. Trimming shortened V by 6 bases and J by 4 bases, and 16 bases separated the two germline ends. The CDR3 loop spans 15 amino acids. Germline V gene sequence: CDR1 SNHLY, CDR2 FYNNEI. CDR3 bases: TGTGCCAGCAGCTCGACGGAGCTACCAAATCAGCCCCAGCATTTT. This translates into CASSSTELPNQPQHF.

The rearrangement links TRBV5-4 to TRBJ2-5; 12 bases are shared with TRBD2. The CDR3 has 16 amino acids. CDR1 is SGHNT, CDR2 YYREEE, per germline (reference sequence). J was trimmed by 3 bases and V by 3 bases; bases with no gene match: 6. This chain's CDR3 is CASSSGTSGSKETQYF. CDR3 in DNA: TGTGCCAGCAGCTCAGGGACTAGCGGGTCTAAAGAGACCCAGTACTTC.

This chain uses TRBV10-3 with TRBJ2-1; 11 bases map to TRBD1. This CDR3 spans 15 amino acids. In germline, CDR1 is ENHRY, CDR2 SYGVKD. The V segment lost 5 bases and the J segment 7 bases; nucleotides outside the gene matches: 7. The DNA for the CDR3 is TGTGCCATCAGTACTGGACAGGGGGCATATAATGAGCAGTTCTTC. It yields the protein CAISTGQGAYNEQFF.

V gene TRBV9 combines with J gene TRBJ2-7, with TRBD2 as a possible D gene (6 bases). Trimming removed 3 bases from V and 7 bases from J, with 23 bases in between. This CDR3 has 16 residues. CDR1 and CDR2 (germline): SGDLS, YYNGEE. Written as DNA, the CDR3 is TGTGCCAGCAGCGCCTCAGGCGGGACGGGTCTTCGGGAGCAGTACTTC. It codes for CASSASGGTGLREQYF.

The chain uses TRBV6-1 and TRBJ1-3; TRBD1 aligns across 10 bases. The CDR3 runs to 15 residues. Germline V gives CDR1 MNHNS, CDR2 SASEGT. Trimming removed 5 bases from V and 2 bases from J; junction bases left unmatched: 3. The chain's CDR3 is CASSRDRGAGNTIYF. The DNA for the CDR3 is TGTGCCAGCAGTAGGGACAGGGGTGCTGGAAACACCATATATTTT.